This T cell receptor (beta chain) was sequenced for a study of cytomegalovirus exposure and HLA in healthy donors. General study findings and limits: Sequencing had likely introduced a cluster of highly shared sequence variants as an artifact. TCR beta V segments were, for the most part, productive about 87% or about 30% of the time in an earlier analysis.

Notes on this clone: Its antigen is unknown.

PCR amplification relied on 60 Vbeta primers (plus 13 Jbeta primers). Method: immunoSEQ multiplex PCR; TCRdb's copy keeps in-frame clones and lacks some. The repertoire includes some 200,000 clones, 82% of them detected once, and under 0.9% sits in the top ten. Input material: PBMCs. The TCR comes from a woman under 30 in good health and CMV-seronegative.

The CDR3: CSATVAGANVLTF. The CDR3 nucleotides read TGCAGCGCGACAGTGGCTGGGGCCAACGTCCTGACTTTC. V is TRBV29-1 and J is TRBJ2-6, with D tentatively TRBD1 (5 bases). Trimming removed 7 bases from V and 2 bases from J, with 9 bases in between. From germline, CDR1 is SQVTM and CDR2 ANQGSEA. The CDR3 is 13 residues long. The full variable domain, its missing parts supplied by reference TRBV29-1 and TRBJ2-6, is SAVISQKPSRDICQRGTSLTIQCQVDSQVTMMFWYRQQPGQSLTLIATANQGSEATYESGFVIDKFPISRPNLTFSTLTVSNMSPEDSSIYLCSATVAGANVLTFGAGSRLTVL.